This T cell receptor (beta chain) stems from a study of long-term antiretroviral therapy in people with HIV. On this clone: The antigen is not known.

Every one of the participants with HIV received treatment in the United States. A v3.0 immunoSEQ assay was performed at survey level. Sequencing aimed at about 35,000-55,000 T-cell genomes per sample. Generated by immunoSEQ multiplex PCR, the TCRdb table keeps only in-frame clones and is missing some. Altogether about 20,000 clones are present, 80% to 90% being singletons, with the ten largest covering 3.4%. The V gene's germline CDR1 is SGHNT and CDR2 YENEEA. The CDR3 contains 15 residues. V was clipped by 7 bases and J by 3 bases; unmatched bases: 11. Study-level points and caveats: Among HIV repertoires, CDR3 length ranges were narrower than those of controls. Blood specimens, gathered between about 2004 and 2017, were possibly obtained under older ART regimens.

The input for sequencing was unsorted PBMCs, taken 1.9 years after starting antiretroviral therapy. The chain employs TRBV11-3 and TRBJ2-7; 8 bases are a match to TRBD1. The source of this sequence is a woman between 45 and 60 years old with HIV. For the CDR3, the DNA is TGTGCCAGCACCTTTCCGGGACAGGACTACTACGAGCAGTACTTC. Translation: CASTFPGQDYYEQYF.